This T cell receptor (beta chain) came from a study of T cell repertoires in cytomegalovirus infection. Study conclusions and caveats: Carriers of CMV and the relevant HLA type were discriminated by public TCR beta frequency. Clonotype analysis showed dominance of the ex vivo response by HLA-C-restricted CMV-specific TCR beta clonotypes.

For this clonotype: Its antigen remains unknown.

Each CDR3 protein is one row after TCRdb ran MiXCR on the reads. The sample has around 71,000 distinct CDR3 sequences, approximately 20% seen once. Trimming cost V 3 bases and J 2 bases; bases outside gene matches: 1. The V gene's germline CDR1 is LGHNA and CDR2 YSLEER. The CDR3 covers 15 residues. The chain has TRBV4-3 and TRBJ1-3; 10 nucleotides match TRBD1. The TCR was taken from a human donor in good health (CMV status not recorded). Some clones in this sample may be carry-over from other donors' samples. The source material was CD8+ T cells from cultured PBMCs, sampled from culture after CMV antigen stimulation. The CDR3 reads CASSHDRGPGNTIYF. In DNA, the CDR3 is TGCGCCAGCAGCCACGACAGGGGGCCTGGAAACACCATATATTTT.